The 21 T cell receptor beta chains given below trace back to one sample, sequenced in a study of T cell responses to AZD1222 COVID-19 vaccine. Repertoires were generated with immunoSEQ multiplex PCR, while TCRdb's copy carries only in-frame clones and drops some. Of tens of thousands of clones in the sample, more than 70% are singletons; the top ten hold about 2.2%. This sample comprised peripheral blood, obtained on day 0 of AZD1222 vaccination. These receptors were taken from an adult in good health.

This chain connects TRBV4-3 to TRBJ1-5; D may be TRBD1 (6 bases). This CDR3 region has 16 residues. V lost 0 bases to trimming and J lost 0 bases, with 9 bases between them. The germline gives CDR1 LGHNA, CDR2 YSLEER. CDR3 in DNA: TGCGCCAGCAGCCAAGACAGGGGCTATAGCAATCAGCCCCAGCATTTT. Its protein product is CASSQDRGYSNQPQHF.

V usage is TRBV18 and J usage is TRBJ2-5; possibly TRBD2 for D (5 bases). The ends were cut back, 3 bases at V and 4 bases at J, with 15 bases in the middle. The CDR3 is 15 residues long. Germline V gives CDR1 KGHSH, CDR2 LQKENI. This CDR3 is CASSPRDYQAETQYF. The CDR3 DNA is TGTGCCAGCTCACCCCGTGACTACCAAGCAGAGACCCAGTACTTC.

CDR3 bases: TGTGCCAGTAGTATGTACATGAACACTGAAGCTTTCTTT. It yields the protein CASSMYMNTEAFF. The rearrangement uses TRBV19 and TRBJ1-1; D ambiguous. Germline V lookup: CDR1 LNHDA, CDR2 SQIVND (reference sequence). The CDR3 totals 13 residues. The V end lost 3 bases, the J end lost 0 bases, and 5 bases lay between the germline ends.

The gene calls are TRBV5-4 and TRBJ2-7, with a tentative D call TRBD2 (6 bases). Looked up from germline, CDR1 is SGHNT and CDR2 is YYREEE (reference sequence). V shed 0 bases and J shed 0 bases, with 10 bases lying between them. The CDR3 has 15 residues. The CDR3 region has the DNA TGTGCCAGCAGCTTGGAACTGGGAGGCTCCTACGAGCAGTACTTC. Translated: CASSLELGGSYEQYF.

This chain uses TRBV24-1 with TRBJ2-3; 7 nucleotides line up with TRBD2. Germline assignment: CDR1 KGHDR and CDR2 SFDVKD. Trimming took 10 bases from V and 5 from J; bases not matched to a gene: 11. CDR3 size: 14 residues. CDR3: CATSVGGSQDTQYF. The CDR3 DNA follows: TGTGCCACTTCCGTGGGCGGGAGTCAAGATACGCAGTATTTT.

The chain is built from TRBV2 and TRBJ1-6; no clear D. V gave up 8 bases and J gave up 7 bases, with 18 bases separating them. Looked up from germline, CDR1 is SNHLY and CDR2 is FYNNEI. CDR3 length equals 15 residues. The CDR3 DNA reads as TGTGCCAGCCTAACGGATAGGGCCGAGAATTCACCCCTCCACTTT. Its protein is CASLTDRAENSPLHF.

J is TRBJ2-7 and V is TRBV4-1; either TRBD1 or TRBD2 may fit D (6 bases each). Germline V CDR1 and CDR2: MGHRA, YSYEKL. CDR3 length: 17 residues. Between the trimmed V and J ends, which lost 0 bases and 3 bases, there was a span of 18 bases. The CDR3 loop reads CASSQDQWRDNRYEQYF. DNA for the CDR3: TGCGCCAGCAGCCAAGATCAGTGGCGGGACAACCGCTACGAGCAGTACTTC.

V and J are TRBV7-2 and TRBJ1-2; 7 nucleotides match TRBD1. V lost 5 bases to trimming and J lost 4 bases; unmatched junction nucleotides: 4. Germline CDR1 reads SGHTA; CDR2 reads FQGNSA. The CDR3 is 13 residues long. CDR3 bases: TGTGCCAGCAGCCAGGGGGGGCGCTATGGCTACACCTTC. This sequence encodes CASSQGGRYGYTF.

The V gene is TRBV18, the J gene TRBJ2-3; 8 bases align to TRBD1. The V segment lost 1 base and the J segment 3 bases; nucleotides outside the gene matches: 9. The CDR3 is 17 residues long. CDR1 KGHSH and CDR2 LQKENI come from the germline V gene. The CDR3 loop reads CASSPRGQGQGTDTQYF. The DNA for the CDR3 is TGTGCCAGCTCACCACGGGGCCAAGGACAGGGAACAGATACGCAGTATTTT.

The rearrangement uses TRBV5-6 and TRBJ2-7, with no clear D. Germline-derived CDR1 and CDR2 are SGHDT and YYEEEE. Trimming took off 4 bases at V and 4 bases at J, with 12 bases between the two ends. CDR3 size: 13 residues. The CDR3 DNA is TGTGCCAGCAGCGGCACGGGCACTTACGAGCAGTACTTC. Protein sequence: CASSGTGTYEQYF.

The V and J genes are TRBV3-1 (or the pseudogene TRBV3-2) and TRBJ2-5; weak D call: TRBD2 (6 bases). CDR1 and CDR2 from the germline V gene are LGHDT and YNNKEL (reference sequence). There are 16 residues in the CDR3. Trimming left V 0 bases short and J 1 base short, with 12 bases between. The CDR3 loop is CASSQDASVLQETQYF. The CDR3, as DNA: TGTGCCAGCAGCCAAGATGCTAGCGTCCTCCAAGAGACCCAGTACTTC.

This clone was observed once. The chain combines TRBV15 with TRBJ2-2, with a possible D match to TRBD1 (7 bases). V was trimmed by 10 bases and J by 0 bases, leaving 15 bases between them. Germline V gene sequence: CDR1 LNHNV, CDR2 YYDKDF (reference sequence). The CDR3 contains 15 residues. CDR3 in DNA: TGTGCCATAGGGCGGGACAGAACGAACACCGGGGAGCTGTTTTTT. Its protein product is CAIGRDRTNTGELFF.

The rearrangement uses TRBV6-1 and TRBJ1-1, with 8 bases that match TRBD1. Germline CDR1 is MNHNS and CDR2 is SASEGT. This CDR3 spans 14 amino acids. The V gene end was trimmed by 3 bases and the J gene end by 7 bases; junction bases not matched to a gene: 7. CDR3 residues: CASSEEAQGVEAFF. CDR3 coding DNA: TGTGCCAGCAGTGAGGAAGCACAGGGGGTTGAAGCTTTCTTT.

J is TRBJ2-2 and V is TRBV2, with 7 bases matching TRBD1. Germline trimming cut 6 bases from V and 2 bases from J; bases unmatched to any gene: 9. Germline assignment: CDR1 SNHLY and CDR2 FYNNEI. This CDR3 region has 16 residues. CDR3 loop: CASSAQGVKNTGELFF. The CDR3 DNA reads as TGTGCCAGCAGCGCCCAGGGGGTAAAAAACACCGGGGAGCTGTTTTTT.

The rearrangement joins TRBV10-3 to TRBJ2-7; TRBD2 matches 10 bases. The CDR3 runs to 18 residues. The germline V gene has CDR1 ENHRY and CDR2 SYGVKD. After removal of 0 bases from V and 0 bases from J, the junction contained 8 bases not matched to a gene. The CDR3 is CAISESGASGSSSYEQYF. The CDR3 DNA reads as TGTGCCATCAGTGAGTCGGGAGCTAGCGGGAGTAGCTCCTACGAGCAGTACTTC.

The V and J genes are TRBV6-2 or TRBV6-3 and TRBJ1-2; D ambiguous. Per the germline V gene, CDR1 is MNHEY and CDR2 is SVGEGT. V was cut by 4 bases and J by 3 bases, with 12 bases left in between. The CDR3 has 14 residues. This chain's CDR3 is CASSSRRRDYGYTF. CDR3 nucleotide sequence: TGTGCCAGCAGTTCCCGCAGACGAGACTATGGCTACACCTTC.

This clone has only one observation. J is TRBJ1-1 and V is TRBV6-5; a weak D match, TRBD1 (6 bases). Germline V gene data show CDR1 as MNHEY and CDR2 as SVGAGI. The CDR3 has 14 amino acids. V was shortened by 5 bases and J by 0 bases, with 10 bases between the two germline ends. The CDR3: CASSTRDMNTEAFF. CDR3 nucleotides: TGTGCCAGCAGTACCCGGGACATGAACACTGAAGCTTTCTTT.

The gene calls are TRBV12-3 or TRBV12-4 and TRBJ2-7; tentatively, D is TRBD2 (6 bases). V shed 7 bases and J shed 4 bases, with 11 bases lying between them. The CDR3 is 12 amino acids. CDR3 nucleotides: TGTGCCAGCAAGGCTAGCGTTTACGAGCAGTACTTC. It translates to CASKASVYEQYF.

In its sample, this clone was seen once. This chain joins TRBV7-9 and TRBJ1-5; D remains ambiguous. This CDR3 contains 12 residues. Germline values: CDR1 SEHNR, CDR2 FQNEAQ (reference sequence). Trimming stripped 4 bases from V and 8 bases from J, with 9 bases between. The CDR3 region has the DNA TGTGCCAGCAGCTCCGGGCGGGAGCCCCAGCATTTT. It translates to CASSSGREPQHF.

This chain links TRBV19 with TRBJ1-1, with D unresolved. V lost 1 base to trimming and J lost 1 base, with 10 bases between them. The CDR3 is 15 amino acids. Germline CDR1 reads LNHDA; CDR2 reads SQIVND (reference sequence). This chain's CDR3 is CASSIVRRKNTEAFF. DNA for the CDR3: TGTGCCAGTAGTATAGTAAGGCGGAAGAACACTGAAGCTTTCTTT.

The genes are TRBV6-5 and TRBJ1-1; 8 positions match TRBD1. Germline loops: CDR1 MNHEY, CDR2 SVGAGI. The length of the CDR3 is 14 residues. V shed 6 bases and J 7 bases; nucleotides not matched to a gene: 10. Written as DNA, the CDR3 is TGTGCCAGCAGCCGATCCAGGGGGCGCGATGAAGCTTTCTTT. Encoded protein: CASSRSRGRDEAFF.